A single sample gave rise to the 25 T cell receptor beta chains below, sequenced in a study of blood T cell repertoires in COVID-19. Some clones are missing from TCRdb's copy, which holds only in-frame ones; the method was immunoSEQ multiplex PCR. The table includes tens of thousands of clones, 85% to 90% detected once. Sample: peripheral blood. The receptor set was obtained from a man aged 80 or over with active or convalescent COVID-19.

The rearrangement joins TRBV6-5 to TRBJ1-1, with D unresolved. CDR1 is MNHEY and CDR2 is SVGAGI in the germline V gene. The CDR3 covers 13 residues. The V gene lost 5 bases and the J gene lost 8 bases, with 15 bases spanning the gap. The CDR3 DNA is TGTGCCAGCAGTCCCAACTTCGAGCGAGAAGCTTTCTTT. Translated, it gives CASSPNFEREAFF.

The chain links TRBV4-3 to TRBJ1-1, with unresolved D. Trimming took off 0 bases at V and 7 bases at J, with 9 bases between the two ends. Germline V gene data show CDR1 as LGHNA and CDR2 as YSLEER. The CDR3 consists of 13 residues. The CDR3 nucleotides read TGCGCCAGCAGCCAAGATCTAGGCGGTGAAGCTTTCTTT. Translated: CASSQDLGGEAFF.

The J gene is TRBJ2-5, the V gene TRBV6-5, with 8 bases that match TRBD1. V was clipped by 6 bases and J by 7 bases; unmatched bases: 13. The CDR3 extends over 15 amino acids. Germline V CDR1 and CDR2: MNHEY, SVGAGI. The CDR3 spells CASSPTGDGSRTQYF. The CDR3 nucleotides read TGTGCCAGCAGCCCGACAGGGGACGGCTCCAGGACCCAGTACTTC.

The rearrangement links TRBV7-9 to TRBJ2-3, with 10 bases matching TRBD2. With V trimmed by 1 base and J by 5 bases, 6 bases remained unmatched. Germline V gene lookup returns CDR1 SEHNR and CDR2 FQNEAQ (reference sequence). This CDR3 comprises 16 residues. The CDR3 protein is CASSLVPSGSQDTQYF. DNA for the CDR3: TGTGCCAGCAGCTTAGTGCCTAGCGGGAGTCAAGATACGCAGTATTTT.

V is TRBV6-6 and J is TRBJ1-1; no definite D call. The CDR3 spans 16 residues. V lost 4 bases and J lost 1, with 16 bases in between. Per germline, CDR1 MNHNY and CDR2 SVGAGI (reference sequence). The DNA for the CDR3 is TGTGCCAGCAGTTTCTTCGAAACAGTCCCGAACACTGAAGCTTTCTTT. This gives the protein CASSFFETVPNTEAFF.

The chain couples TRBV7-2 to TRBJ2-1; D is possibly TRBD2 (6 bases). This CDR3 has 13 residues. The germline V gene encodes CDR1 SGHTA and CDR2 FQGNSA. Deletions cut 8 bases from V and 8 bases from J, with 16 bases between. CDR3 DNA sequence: TGTGCCAGCGGACTACGGGGTGTCCATGAGCAGTTCTTC. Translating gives CASGLRGVHEQFF.

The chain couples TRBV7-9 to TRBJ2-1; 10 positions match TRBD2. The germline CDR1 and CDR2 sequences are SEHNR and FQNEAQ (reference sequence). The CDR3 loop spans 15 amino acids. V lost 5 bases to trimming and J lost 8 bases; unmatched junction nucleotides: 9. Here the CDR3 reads CASSVLAGDWDEQFF. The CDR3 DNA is TGTGCCAGCAGCGTGCTAGCGGGAGATTGGGATGAGCAGTTCTTC.

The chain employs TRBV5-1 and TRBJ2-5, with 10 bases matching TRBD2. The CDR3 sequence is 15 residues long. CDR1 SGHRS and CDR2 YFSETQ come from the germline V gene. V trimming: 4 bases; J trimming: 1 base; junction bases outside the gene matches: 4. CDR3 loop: CASSPSGGVQETQYF. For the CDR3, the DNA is TGCGCCAGCAGCCCCAGCGGGGGGGTCCAAGAGACCCAGTACTTC.

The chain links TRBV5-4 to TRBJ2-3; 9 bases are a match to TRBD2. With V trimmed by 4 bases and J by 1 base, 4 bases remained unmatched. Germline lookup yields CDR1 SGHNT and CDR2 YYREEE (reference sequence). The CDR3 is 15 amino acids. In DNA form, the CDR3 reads TGTGCCAGCAGCCTAAGGACTAGCGGCACAGATACGCAGTATTTT. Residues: CASSLRTSGTDTQYF.

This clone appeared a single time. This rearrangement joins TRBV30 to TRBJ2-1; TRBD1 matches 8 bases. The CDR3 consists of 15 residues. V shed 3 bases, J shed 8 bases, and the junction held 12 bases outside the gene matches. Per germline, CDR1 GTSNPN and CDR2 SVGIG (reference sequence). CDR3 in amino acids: CAWRTDRGAGDEQFF. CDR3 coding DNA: TGTGCCTGGAGAACCGACAGGGGTGCAGGGGATGAGCAGTTCTTC.

For the CDR3, the DNA is TGTGCCAGCAGCGAGGGACTAGCGGGGACAGCTACCGGGGAGACCCAGTACTTC. It translates to CASSEGLAGTATGETQYF. The chain couples TRBV9 to TRBJ2-5; 13 bases agree with TRBD2. V lost 3 bases to trimming and J lost 5 bases; unmatched junction nucleotides: 13. In germline, CDR1 is SGDLS, CDR2 YYNGEE. This CDR3 spans 18 amino acids. The complete variable domain, with remaining parts taken from reference TRBV9 and TRBJ2-5, reads DSGVTQTPKHLITATGQRVTLRCSPRSGDLSVYWYQQSLDQGLQFLIQYYNGEERAKGNILERFSAQQFPDLHSELNLSSLELGDSALYFCASSEGLAGTATGETQYFGPGTRLLVL.

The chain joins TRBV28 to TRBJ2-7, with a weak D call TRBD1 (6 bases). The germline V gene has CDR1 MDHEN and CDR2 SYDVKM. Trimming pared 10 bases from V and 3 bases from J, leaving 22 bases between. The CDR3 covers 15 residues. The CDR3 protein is CATLATGSWGYEQYF. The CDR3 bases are TGTGCCACCCTCGCAACAGGGTCTTGGGGCTACGAGCAGTACTTC. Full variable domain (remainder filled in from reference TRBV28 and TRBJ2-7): DVKVTQSSRYLVKRTGEKVFLECVQDMDHENMFWYRQDPGLGLRLIYFSYDVKMKEKGDIPEGYSVSREKKERFSLILESASTNQTSMYLCATLATGSWGYEQYFGPGTRLTVT.

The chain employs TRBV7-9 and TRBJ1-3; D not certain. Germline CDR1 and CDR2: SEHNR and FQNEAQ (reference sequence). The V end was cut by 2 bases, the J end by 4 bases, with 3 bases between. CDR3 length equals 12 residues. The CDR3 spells CASSLQGNTIYF. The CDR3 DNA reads TGTGCCAGCAGCTTACAGGGAAACACCATATATTTT.

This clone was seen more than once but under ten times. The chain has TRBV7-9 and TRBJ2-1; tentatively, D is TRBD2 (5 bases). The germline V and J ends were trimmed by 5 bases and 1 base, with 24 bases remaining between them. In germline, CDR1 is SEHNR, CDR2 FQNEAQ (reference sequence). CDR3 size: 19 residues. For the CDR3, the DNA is TGTGCCAGCAGCCCCCTCCTCGGACCTTCGGGATGGTCCTACAATGAGCAGTTCTTC. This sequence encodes CASSPLLGPSGWSYNEQFF.

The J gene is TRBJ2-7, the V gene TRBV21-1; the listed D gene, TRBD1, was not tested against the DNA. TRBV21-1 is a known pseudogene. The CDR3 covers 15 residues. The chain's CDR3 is CAPVSPDRSSYEQYF. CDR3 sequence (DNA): TGTGCCCCAGTGTCGCCCGACAGGAGCTCCTACGAGCAGTACTTC.

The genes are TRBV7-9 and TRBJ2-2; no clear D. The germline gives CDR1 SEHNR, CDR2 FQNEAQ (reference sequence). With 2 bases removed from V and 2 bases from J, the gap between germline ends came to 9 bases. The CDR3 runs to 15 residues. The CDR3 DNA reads TGTGCCAGCAGCTTACACAGTTTTAACACCGGGGAGCTGTTTTTT. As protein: CASSLHSFNTGELFF.

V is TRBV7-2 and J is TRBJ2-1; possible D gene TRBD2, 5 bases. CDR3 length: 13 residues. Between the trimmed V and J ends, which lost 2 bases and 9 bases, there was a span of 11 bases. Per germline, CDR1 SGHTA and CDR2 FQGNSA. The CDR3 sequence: CASSLSVASEQFF. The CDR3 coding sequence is TGTGCCAGCAGCTTAAGCGTAGCGTCTGAGCAGTTCTTC.

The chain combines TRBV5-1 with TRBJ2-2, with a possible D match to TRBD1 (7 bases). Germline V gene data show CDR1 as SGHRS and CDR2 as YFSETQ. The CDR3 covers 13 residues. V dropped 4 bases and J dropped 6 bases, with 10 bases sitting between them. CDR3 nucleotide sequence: TGCGCCAGCAGCGGAGGGACAGCCGGGGAGCTGTTTTTT. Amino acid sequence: CASSGGTAGELFF.

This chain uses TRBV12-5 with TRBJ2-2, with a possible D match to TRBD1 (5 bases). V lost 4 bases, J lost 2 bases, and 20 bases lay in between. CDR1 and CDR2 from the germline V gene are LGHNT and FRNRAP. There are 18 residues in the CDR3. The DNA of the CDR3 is TGTGCTAGTGGTTCTGACAGATATAGTGGCGCTAACACCGGGGAGCTGTTTTTT. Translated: CASGSDRYSGANTGELFF.

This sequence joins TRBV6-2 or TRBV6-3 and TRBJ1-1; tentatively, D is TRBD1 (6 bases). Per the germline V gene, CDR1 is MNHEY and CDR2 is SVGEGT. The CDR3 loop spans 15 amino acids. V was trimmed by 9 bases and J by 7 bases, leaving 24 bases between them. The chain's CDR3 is CASSKEQGQGVEAFF. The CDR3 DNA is TGTGCCAGTAGCAAGGAACAGGGACAAGGTGTTGAAGCTTTCTTT.

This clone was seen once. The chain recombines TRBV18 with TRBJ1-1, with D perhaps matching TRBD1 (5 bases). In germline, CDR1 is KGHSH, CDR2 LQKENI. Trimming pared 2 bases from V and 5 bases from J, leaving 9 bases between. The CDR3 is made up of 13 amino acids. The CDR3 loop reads CASSPTGGTEAFF. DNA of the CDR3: TGTGCCAGCTCACCAACTGGGGGGACTGAAGCTTTCTTT.

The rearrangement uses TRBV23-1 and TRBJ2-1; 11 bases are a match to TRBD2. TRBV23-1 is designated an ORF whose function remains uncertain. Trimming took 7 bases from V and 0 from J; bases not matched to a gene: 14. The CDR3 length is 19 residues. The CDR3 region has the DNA TGCGCCAGCATACACCGCGGACTAGCGGGCCTCAGCTCCTACAATGAGCAGTTCTTC. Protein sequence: CASIHRGLAGLSSYNEQFF.

Here the CDR3 reads CASRGGNTEAFF. The CDR3 DNA reads as TGTGCCAGCAGAGGAGGGAACACTGAAGCTTTCTTT. The gene calls are TRBV28 and TRBJ1-1, with D unresolved. Trimming took off 6 bases at V and 1 base at J, with 6 bases between the two ends. CDR1 is MDHEN and CDR2 is SYDVKM in the germline V gene. The CDR3 is 12 amino acids.

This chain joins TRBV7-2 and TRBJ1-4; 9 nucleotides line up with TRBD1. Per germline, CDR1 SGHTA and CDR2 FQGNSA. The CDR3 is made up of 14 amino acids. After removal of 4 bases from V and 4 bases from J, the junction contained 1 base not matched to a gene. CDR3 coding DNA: TGTGCCAGCAGCTCGACAGGGGGTAATGAAAAACTGTTTTTT. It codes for CASSSTGGNEKLFF.

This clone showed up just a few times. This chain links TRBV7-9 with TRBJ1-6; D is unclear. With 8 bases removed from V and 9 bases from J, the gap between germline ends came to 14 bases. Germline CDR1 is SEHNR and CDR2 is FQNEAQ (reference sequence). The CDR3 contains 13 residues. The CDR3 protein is CASGEFRGSPLHF. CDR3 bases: TGTGCCAGCGGGGAGTTCCGGGGTTCACCCCTCCACTTT.